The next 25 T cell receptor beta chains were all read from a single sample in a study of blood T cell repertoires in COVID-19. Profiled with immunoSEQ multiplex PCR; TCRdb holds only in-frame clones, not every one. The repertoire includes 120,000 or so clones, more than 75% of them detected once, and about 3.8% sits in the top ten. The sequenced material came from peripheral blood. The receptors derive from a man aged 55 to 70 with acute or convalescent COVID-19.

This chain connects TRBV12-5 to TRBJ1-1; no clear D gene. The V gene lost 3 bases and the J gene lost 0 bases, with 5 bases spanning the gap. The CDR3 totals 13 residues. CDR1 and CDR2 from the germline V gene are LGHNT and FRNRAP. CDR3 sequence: CASGFGLNTEAFF. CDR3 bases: TGTGCTAGTGGTTTCGGGTTGAACACTGAAGCTTTCTTT.

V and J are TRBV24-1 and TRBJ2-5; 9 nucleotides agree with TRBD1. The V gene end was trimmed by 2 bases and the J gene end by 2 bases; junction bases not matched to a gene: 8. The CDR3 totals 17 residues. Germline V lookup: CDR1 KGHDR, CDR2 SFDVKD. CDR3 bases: TGTGCCACCAGTGATTCGCACCGGGACAGGGCACAAGAGACCCAGTACTTC. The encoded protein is CATSDSHRDRAQETQYF.

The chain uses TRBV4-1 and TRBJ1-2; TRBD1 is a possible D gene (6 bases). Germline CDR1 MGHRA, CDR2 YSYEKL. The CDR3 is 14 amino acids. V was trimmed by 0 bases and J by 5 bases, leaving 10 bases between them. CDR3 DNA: TGCGCCAGCAGCCAAGAGGGCGACAGGTATGGCTACACCTTC. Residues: CASSQEGDRYGYTF.

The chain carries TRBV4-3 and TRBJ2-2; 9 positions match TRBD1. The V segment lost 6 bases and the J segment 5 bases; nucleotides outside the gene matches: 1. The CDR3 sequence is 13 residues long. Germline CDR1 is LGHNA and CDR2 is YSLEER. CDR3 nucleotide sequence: TGCGCCAGCAGGGGACAGGGAACCGGGGAGCTGTTTTTT. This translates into CASRGQGTGELFF.

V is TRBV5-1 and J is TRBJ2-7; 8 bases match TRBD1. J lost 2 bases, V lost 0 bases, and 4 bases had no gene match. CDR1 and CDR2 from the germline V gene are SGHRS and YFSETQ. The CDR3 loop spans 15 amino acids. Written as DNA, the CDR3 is TGCGCCAGCAGCTTGGGGGGACAGGTGACCTACGAGCAGTACTTC. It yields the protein CASSLGGQVTYEQYF.

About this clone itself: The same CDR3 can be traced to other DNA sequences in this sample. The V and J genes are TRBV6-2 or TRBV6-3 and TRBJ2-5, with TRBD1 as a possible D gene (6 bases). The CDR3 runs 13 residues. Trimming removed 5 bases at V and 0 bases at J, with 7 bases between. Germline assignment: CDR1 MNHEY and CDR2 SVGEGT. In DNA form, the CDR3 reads TGTGCCAGCAGTGGACAGTACCAAGAGACCCAGTACTTC. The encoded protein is CASSGQYQETQYF.

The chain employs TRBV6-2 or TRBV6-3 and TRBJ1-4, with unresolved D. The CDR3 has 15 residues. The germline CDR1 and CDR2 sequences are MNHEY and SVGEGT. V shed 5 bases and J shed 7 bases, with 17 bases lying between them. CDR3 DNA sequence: TGTGCCAGCAGTGTCTCCGGGGAAGAGGCTGAAAAACTGTTTTTT. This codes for CASSVSGEEAEKLFF.

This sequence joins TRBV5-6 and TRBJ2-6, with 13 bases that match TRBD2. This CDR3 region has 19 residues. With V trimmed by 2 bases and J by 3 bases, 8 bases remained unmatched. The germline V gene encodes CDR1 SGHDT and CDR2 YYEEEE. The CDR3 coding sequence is TGTGCCAGCAGCTTTTGGACTAGCGGGAGACATAGTGGGGCCAACGTCCTGACTTTC. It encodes CASSFWTSGRHSGANVLTF.

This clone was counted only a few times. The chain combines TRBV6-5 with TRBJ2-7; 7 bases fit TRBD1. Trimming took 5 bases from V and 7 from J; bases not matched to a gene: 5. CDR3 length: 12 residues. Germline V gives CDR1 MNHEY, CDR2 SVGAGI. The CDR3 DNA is TGTGCCAGCAGTAGGGGGCCTGGGGAGCAGTACTTC. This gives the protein CASSRGPGEQYF.

The CDR3 is CASSQDLGSGYQPQHF. CDR3 sequence (DNA): TGTGCCAGCAGCCAAGACCTGGGGTCGGGGTATCAGCCCCAGCATTTT. The chain combines TRBV4-2 with TRBJ1-5, with unresolved D. The CDR3 consists of 16 residues. From germline, CDR1 is LGHNA and CDR2 YNFKEQ. The ends were cut back, 0 bases at V and 5 bases at J, with 14 bases in the middle.

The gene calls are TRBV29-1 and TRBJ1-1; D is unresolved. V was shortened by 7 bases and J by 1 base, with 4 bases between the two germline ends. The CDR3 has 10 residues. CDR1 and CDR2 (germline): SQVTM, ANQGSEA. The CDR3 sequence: CSGQNTEAFF. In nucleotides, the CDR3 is TGCAGCGGACAGAACACTGAAGCTTTCTTT.

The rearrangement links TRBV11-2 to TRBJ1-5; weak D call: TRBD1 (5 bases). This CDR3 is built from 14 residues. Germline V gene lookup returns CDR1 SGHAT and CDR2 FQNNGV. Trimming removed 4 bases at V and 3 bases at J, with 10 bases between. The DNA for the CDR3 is TGTGCCAGCAGCTCCGGACAAATCAATCAGCCCCAGCATTTT. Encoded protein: CASSSGQINQPQHF. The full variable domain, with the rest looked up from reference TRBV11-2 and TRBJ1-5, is EAGVAQSPRYKIIEKRQSVAFWCNPISGHATLYWYQQILGQGPKLLIQFQNNGVVDDSQLPKDRFSAERLKGVDSTLKIQPAKLEDSAVYLCASSSGQINQPQHFGDGTRLSIL.

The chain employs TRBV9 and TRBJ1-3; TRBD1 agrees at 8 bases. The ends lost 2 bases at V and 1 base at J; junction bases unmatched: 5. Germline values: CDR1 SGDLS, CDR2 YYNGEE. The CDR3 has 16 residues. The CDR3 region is CASSVGTGSSGNTIYF. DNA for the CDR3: TGTGCCAGCAGCGTTGGGACAGGTAGTTCTGGAAACACCATATATTTT.

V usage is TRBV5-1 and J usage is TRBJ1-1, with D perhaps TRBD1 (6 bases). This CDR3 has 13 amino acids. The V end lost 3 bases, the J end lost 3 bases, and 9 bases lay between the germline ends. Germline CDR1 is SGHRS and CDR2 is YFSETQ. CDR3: CASSSQGDTEAFF. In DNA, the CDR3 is TGCGCCAGCAGCTCACAGGGAGACACTGAAGCTTTCTTT. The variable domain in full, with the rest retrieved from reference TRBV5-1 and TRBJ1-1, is KAGVTQTPRYLIKTRGQQVTLSCSPISGHRSVSWYQQTPGQGLQFLFEYFSETQRNKGNFPGRFSGRQFSNSRSEMNVSTLELGDSALYLCASSSQGDTEAFFGQGTRLTVV.

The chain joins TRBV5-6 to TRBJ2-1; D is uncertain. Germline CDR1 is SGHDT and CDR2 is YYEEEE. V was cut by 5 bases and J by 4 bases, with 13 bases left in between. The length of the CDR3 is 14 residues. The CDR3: CASRSRKPYNEQFF. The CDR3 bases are TGTGCCAGCAGGTCCAGGAAACCTTACAATGAGCAGTTCTTC.

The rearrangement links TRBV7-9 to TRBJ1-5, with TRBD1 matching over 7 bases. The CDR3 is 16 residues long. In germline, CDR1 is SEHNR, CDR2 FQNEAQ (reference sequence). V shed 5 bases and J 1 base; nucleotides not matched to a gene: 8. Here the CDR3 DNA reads TGTGCCAGCAGCCGGTTTTCAGGGGGGAGCAATCAGCCCCAGCATTTT. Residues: CASSRFSGGSNQPQHF. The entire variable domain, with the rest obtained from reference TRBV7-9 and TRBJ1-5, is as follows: DTGVSQNPRHKITKRGQNVTFRCDPISEHNRLYWYRQTLGQGPEFLTYFQNEAQLEKSRLLSDRFSAERPKGSFSTLEIQRTEQGDSAMYLCASSRFSGGSNQPQHFGDGTRLSIL.

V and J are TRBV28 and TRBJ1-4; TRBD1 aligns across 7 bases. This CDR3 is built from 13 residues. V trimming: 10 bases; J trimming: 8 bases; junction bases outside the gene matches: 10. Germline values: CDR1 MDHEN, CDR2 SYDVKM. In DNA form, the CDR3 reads TGTGCCACGCTGGGACAGACCTGGGAAAAACTGTTTTTT. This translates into CATLGQTWEKLFF.

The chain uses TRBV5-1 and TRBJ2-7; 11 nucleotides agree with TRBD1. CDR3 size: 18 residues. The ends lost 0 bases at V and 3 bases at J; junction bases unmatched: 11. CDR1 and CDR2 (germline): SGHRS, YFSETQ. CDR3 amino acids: CASSLAGQGASSGYEQYF. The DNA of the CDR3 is TGCGCCAGCAGCTTGGCAGGACAGGGGGCAAGTAGCGGCTACGAGCAGTACTTC.

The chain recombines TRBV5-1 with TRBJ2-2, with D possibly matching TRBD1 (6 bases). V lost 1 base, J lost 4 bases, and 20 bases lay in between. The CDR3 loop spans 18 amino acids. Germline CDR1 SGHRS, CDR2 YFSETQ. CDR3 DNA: TGCGCCAGCAGCTTGATCCCCACAGGGTCTGGGAGCACCGGGGAGCTGTTTTTT. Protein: CASSLIPTGSGSTGELFF.

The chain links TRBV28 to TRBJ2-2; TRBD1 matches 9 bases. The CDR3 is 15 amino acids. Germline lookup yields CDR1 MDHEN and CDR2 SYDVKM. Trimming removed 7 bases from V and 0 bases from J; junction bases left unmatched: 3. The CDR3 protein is CASKWTGANTGELFF. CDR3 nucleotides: TGTGCCAGCAAATGGACAGGGGCGAACACCGGGGAGCTGTTTTTT.

The CDR3 DNA is TGTGCCAGCAGTGAAGGGACAGGGGGCTTTGGGTCGCCGCAGCCCCAGCATTTT. It is translated as CASSEGTGGFGSPQPQHF. The rearrangement uses TRBV6-1 and TRBJ1-5, with 11 bases fitting TRBD1. Trimming took 1 base from V and 7 from J; bases not matched to a gene: 12. In germline, CDR1 is MNHNS, CDR2 SASEGT. CDR3 length: 18 residues.

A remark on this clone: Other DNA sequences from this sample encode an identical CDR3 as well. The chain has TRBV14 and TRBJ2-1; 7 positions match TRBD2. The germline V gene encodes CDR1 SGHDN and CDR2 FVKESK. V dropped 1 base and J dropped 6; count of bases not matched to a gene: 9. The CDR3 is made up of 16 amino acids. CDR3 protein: CASSQGAWLAANEQFF. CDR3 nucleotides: TGTGCCAGCAGCCAAGGGGCATGGCTAGCGGCCAATGAGCAGTTCTTC.

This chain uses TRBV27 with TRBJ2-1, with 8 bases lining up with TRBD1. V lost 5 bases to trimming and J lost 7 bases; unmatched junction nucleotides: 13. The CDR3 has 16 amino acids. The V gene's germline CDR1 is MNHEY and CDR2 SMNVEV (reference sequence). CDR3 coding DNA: TGTGCCAGCAGTGGGGGGTCCAGGGGGCCGAGGAATGAGCAGTTCTTC. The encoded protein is CASSGGSRGPRNEQFF.

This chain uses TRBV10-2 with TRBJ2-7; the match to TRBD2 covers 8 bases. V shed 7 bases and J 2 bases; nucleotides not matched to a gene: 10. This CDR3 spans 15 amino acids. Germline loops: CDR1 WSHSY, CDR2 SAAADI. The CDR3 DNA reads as TGCGCCAGCACCGAAGCAGTAGCGGGGCCCTACGAGCAGTACTTC. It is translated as CASTEAVAGPYEQYF.

CDR3 loop: CASSQDGQRPNQPQHF. CDR3 coding DNA: TGCGCCAGCAGCCAAGATGGACAGAGACCCAATCAGCCCCAGCATTTT. The chain has TRBV4-3 and TRBJ1-5, with a weak D call TRBD1 (6 bases). V gave up 0 bases and J gave up 3 bases, with 12 bases separating them. The CDR3 is 16 residues long. Looked up from germline, CDR1 is LGHNA and CDR2 is YSLEER.